A selection of T cell receptor beta chains follows, all from one sample in a study of siplizumab effects on memory and regulatory T cells. Repertoires were generated with immunoSEQ multiplex PCR, while TCRdb's copy carries only in-frame clones and drops some. The profile shows around 100,000 clones, roughly 92% of them singletons. Input material: Tregs sorted from blood. These receptor sequences come from a human donor in good health. CDR3s leave out the opening cysteine and the closing phenylalanine or tryptophan. The order of the fields is J gene, V gene, CDR3 protein.

>TRBJ2-3|TRBV9
ASSTWNTDTQY
>TRBJ1-5|TRBV5-1
ASSPGGSNQPQH
>TRBJ2-5|TRBV19
ASSILAGETQY
>TRBJ1-3|TRBV12-5
ASGLDRGSGNTIY
>TRBJ2-7|TRBV27
ASICYRDSYEQY
>TRBJ2-7|TRBV30
AWSGWVGEQY
>TRBJ2-3|TRBV5-4
ASSLADSRTDTQY
>TRBJ2-5|TRBV18
ASSRTSGGAIQETQY
>TRBJ2-1|TRBV20-1
SASGGGEQF
>TRBJ2-5|TRBV11-3
ASSPWTSAGTQY
>TRBJ2-4|TRBV30
AWSPKVAKNIQY
>TRBJ1-1|TRBV7-9
ASSFQGRVTEAF
>TRBJ1-1|TRBV18
ASVTSRNTEAF
>TRBJ2-7|TRBV7-2
ASSLGPSGFSYEQY